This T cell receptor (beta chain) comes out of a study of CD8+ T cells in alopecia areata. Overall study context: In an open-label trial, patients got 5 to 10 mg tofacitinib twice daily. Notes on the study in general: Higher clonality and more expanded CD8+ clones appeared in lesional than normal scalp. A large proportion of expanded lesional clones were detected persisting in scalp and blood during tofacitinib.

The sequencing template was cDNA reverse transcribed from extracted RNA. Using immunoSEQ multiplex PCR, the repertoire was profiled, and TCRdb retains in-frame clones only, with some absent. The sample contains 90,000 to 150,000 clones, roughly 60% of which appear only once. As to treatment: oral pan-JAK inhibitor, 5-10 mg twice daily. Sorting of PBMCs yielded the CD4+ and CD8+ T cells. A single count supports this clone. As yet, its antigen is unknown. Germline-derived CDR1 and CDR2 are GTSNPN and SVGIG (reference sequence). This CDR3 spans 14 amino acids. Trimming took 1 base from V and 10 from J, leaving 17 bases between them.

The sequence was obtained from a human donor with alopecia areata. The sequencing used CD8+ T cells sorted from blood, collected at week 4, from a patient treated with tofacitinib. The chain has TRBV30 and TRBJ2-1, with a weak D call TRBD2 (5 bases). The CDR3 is CAWSEIDGVAEQFF. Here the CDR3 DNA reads TGTGCCTGGAGTGAAATTGACGGGGTGGCCGAGCAGTTCTTC.